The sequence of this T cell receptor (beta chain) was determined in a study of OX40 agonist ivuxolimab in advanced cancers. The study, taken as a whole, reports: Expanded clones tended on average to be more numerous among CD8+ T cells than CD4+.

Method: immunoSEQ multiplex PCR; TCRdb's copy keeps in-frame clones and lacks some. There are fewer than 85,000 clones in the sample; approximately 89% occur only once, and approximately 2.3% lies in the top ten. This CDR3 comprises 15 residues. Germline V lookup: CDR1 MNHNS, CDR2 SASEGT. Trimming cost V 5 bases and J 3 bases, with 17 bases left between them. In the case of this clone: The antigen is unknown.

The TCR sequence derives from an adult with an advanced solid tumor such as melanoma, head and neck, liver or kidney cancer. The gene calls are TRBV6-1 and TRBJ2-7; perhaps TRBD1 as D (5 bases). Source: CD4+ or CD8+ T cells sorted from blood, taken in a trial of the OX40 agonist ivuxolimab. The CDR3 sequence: CASSQQANPFYEQYF. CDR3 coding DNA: TGTGCCAGCAGTCAACAGGCCAACCCTTTCTACGAGCAGTACTTC.